A selection of T cell receptor beta chains follows, all from one sample in a study of blood T cell repertoires in COVID-19. Method: immunoSEQ multiplex PCR; TCRdb's copy keeps in-frame clones and lacks some. The data show about 110,000 clones, with 60% to 80% seen just once and more than 15% held by the top ten. Sequences were obtained from peripheral blood. Receptors were obtained from a woman at least 80 years old with active or convalescent COVID-19. The CDR3 runs from the conserved cysteine through the conserved F or W. D genes are given only for firm matches. Not every row has a clone size; where given, it reads once, few, many or a size class.

TRBJ2-1 . TRBV9 TRBD2 TGTGCCAGCAGCTCCCGAATAGCGGGGGCCTACAATGAGCAGTTCTTC CASSSRIAGAYNEQFF
TRBJ2-7 . TRBV9 . TGTGCCAGCAGCGTAGAAACAATCTCCTACGAGCAGTACTTC CASSVETISYEQYF
TRBJ2-7 . TRBV15 . TGTGCCACCAGCCGCGGGGAGGCTCCGGTAACTGAGCAGTACTTC CATSRGEAPVTEQYF
TRBJ2-3 . TRBV6-2/TRBV6-3 . TGTGCCAGCAGCGTCCTACTAGATACGCAGTATTTT CASSVLLDTQYF
TRBJ2-7 . TRBV5-6 TRBD1 TGTGCCAGCAGCTGGAACAGGGGAAAGCAGTACTTC CASSWNRGKQYF
TRBJ1-5 few TRBV27 TRBD1 TGTGCCAGCAGTTTAACCCGACAGGGGGCTGGCAATCAGCCCCAGCATTTT CASSLTRQGAGNQPQHF
TRBJ2-7 . TRBV28 . TGTGCCAGCATATTGGCGGGGTCCTACGAGCAGTACTTC CASILAGSYEQYF
TRBJ2-7 . TRBV20-1 TRBD2 TGCAGTGCTAGTGGGGTTAAGCGGGGGGCCTACGAGCAGTACTTC CSASGVKRGAYEQYF
TRBJ2-5 . TRBV5-6 . TGTGCCAGCAGCCACGGGAGCAAAGAGACCCAGTACTTC CASSHGSKETQYF
TRBJ2-3 once TRBV7-2 TRBD2 TGTGCCAGCAGCTTTGTAGCGGGGGCGACCACAGATACGCAGTATTTT CASSFVAGATTDTQYF
TRBJ1-4 . TRBV6-6 . TGTGCCAGCAGCCAGTATGAAAAACTGTTTTTT CASSQYEKLFF
TRBJ1-4 . TRBV5-1 TRBD1 TGCGCCAGCAGCTTGGCCGCAGGACAGGGTAGAAAAAAACTGTTTTTT CASSLAAGQGRKKLFF
TRBJ2-3 . TRBV5-4 TRBD2 TGTGCCAGCAGCTCCGGGACTAGCGGGAGAACAGATACGCAGTATTTT CASSSGTSGRTDTQYF
TRBJ2-1 . TRBV5-1 . TGCGCCAGCAGCTTGGGTGCGGGCTACAATGAGCAGTTCTTC CASSLGAGYNEQFF
TRBJ1-1 . TRBV11-2 . TGTGCCAGCAGCGGACAGATGATGGGGCGGGCTTTCTTT CASSGQMMGRAFF
TRBJ2-6 . TRBV4-3 . TGCGCCAGCAGCCAAGAGGACAACTCTGGGGCCAACGTCCTGACTTTC CASSQEDNSGANVLTF
TRBJ2-7 . TRBV3-1/TRBV3-2 TRBD2 TGTGCCAGCAGCCAAGATGTCGTGACTAGCGGCTCCTACGAGCAGTACTTC CASSQDVVTSGSYEQYF
TRBJ2-5 . TRBV6-5 . TGTGCCAGCCGACCCCCGGGTTTAGAGACCCAGTACTTC CASRPPGLETQYF
TRBJ1-1 . TRBV3-1/TRBV3-2 . TGTGCCAGCAGCCAAGTGGGGGGAACTGAAGCTTTCTTT CASSQVGGTEAFF
TRBJ2-1 . TRBV11-2 . TGTGCCAGCAGCTTAACCGGAGGATCCTACAATGAGCAGTTCTTC CASSLTGGSYNEQFF
TRBJ1-2 . TRBV5-4 . TGTGCCAGCAGCCCCGGGGTGGGTAACTATGGCTACACCTTC CASSPGVGNYGYTF
TRBJ1-5 . TRBV7-8 . TGTGCCAGCAGCCGGGGGGAGGGGGTGAAGCCCCAGCATTTT CASSRGEGVKPQHF
TRBJ2-5 . TRBV9 TRBD2 TGTGCCAGCAGCGTAGGGGGAGGGCTTGAGACCCAGTACTTC CASSVGGGLETQYF
TRBJ2-7 once TRBV12-3/TRBV12-4 . TGTGCCAGCAGCCACAGGGTAGGGAAGCAGTACTTC CASSHRVGKQYF
TRBJ2-7 . TRBV12-3/TRBV12-4 . TGTGCCAGCAGGGGGACTCCTCGGCGCGAGCAGTACTTC CASRGTPRREQYF
TRBJ2-1 . TRBV4-1 . TGCGCCAGCAGCCGAGGAGAGGGCCGGATGGATGAGCAGTTCTTC CASSRGEGRMDEQFF
TRBJ2-5 . TRBV2 TRBD1 TGTGCCAGCAGTGTGGACAGGGAGGTGGAGACCCAGTACTTC CASSVDREVETQYF
TRBJ1-4 . TRBV19 . TGTGCCAGTAGGACCCCCGGGCAGGGTGGGCTGTTTTTT CASRTPGQGGLFF
TRBJ1-6 . TRBV20-1 . TGCAGTGCCAGTGACGGGACCTATAATTCACCCCTCCACTTT CSASDGTYNSPLHF
TRBJ1-1 . TRBV28 . TGTGCCAGCAGGGAAGAGGTCACTGAAGCTTTCTTT CASREEVTEAFF
TRBJ1-2 . TRBV19 TRBD1 TGTGCCAGTAGTGGCGGACAGGGGGCGAGTGGCTACACCTTC CASSGGQGASGYTF
TRBJ2-5 . TRBV30 TRBD2 TGTGCCTGGAGTGTAGCGGGGGGGGAGACCCAGTACTTC CAWSVAGGETQYF
TRBJ2-1 . TRBV11-2 TRBD2 TGTGCCAGCAGCTTACTTGTGACTAGCGGGCCATACAATGAGCAGTTCTTC CASSLLVTSGPYNEQFF